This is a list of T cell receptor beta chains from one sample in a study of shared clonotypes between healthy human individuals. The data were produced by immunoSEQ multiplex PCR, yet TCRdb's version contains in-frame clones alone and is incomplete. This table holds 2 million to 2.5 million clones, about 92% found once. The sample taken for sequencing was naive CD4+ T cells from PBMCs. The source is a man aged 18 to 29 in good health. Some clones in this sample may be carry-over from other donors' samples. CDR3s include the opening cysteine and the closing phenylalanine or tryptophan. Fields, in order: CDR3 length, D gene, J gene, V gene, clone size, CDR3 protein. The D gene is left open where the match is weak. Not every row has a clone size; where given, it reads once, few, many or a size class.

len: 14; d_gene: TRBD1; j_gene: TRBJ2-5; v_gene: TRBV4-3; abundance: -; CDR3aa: CASSPDRAAETQYF
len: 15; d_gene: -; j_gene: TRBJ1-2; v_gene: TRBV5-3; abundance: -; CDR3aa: CARSGCKYRVHGYTF
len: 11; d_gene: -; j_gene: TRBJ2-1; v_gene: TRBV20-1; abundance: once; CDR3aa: CSAKAPNEQFF
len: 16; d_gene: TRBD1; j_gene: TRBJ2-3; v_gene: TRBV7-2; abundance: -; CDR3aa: CASSSQGAPSTDTQYF
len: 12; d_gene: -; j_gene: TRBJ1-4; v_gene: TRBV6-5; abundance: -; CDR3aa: CASTQGGEKLFF
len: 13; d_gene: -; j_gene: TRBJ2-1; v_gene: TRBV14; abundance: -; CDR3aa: CASRTTSYNEQFF
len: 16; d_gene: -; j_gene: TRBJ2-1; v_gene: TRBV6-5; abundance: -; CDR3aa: CASSYSPTRTYNEQFF
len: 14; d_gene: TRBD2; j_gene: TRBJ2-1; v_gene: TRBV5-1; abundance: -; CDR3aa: CASQSSGSGNEQFF
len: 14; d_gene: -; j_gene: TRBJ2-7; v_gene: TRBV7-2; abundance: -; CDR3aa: CASSLGRGRYEQYF
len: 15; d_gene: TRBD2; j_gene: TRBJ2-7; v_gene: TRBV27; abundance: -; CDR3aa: CASSPDNLAGREQYF
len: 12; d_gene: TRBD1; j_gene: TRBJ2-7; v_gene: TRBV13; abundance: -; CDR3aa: CASSNRGGEQYF
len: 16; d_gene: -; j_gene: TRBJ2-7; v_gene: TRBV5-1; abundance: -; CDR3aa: CASSLDPLAVSYEQYF
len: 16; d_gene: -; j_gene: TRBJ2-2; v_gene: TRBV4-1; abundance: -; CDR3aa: CASTKGWGRSTGELFF
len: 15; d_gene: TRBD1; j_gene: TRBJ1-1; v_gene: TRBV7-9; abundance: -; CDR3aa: CASSIQGAWNTEAFF
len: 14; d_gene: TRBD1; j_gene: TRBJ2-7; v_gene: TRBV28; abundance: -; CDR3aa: CASREGTGGAEQYF
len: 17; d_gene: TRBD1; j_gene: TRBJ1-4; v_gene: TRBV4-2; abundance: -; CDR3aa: CASSQGGQGGTNEKLFF
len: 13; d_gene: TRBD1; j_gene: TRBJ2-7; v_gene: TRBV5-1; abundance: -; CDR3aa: CASATGGSYEQYF
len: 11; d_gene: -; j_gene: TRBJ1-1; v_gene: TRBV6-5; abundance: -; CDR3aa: CASKWNTEAFF
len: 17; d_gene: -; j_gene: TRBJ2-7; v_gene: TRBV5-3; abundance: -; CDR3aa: CARNLLGGLALSYEQYF
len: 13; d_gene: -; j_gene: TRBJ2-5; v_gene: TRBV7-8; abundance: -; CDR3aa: CASCRRARETQYF
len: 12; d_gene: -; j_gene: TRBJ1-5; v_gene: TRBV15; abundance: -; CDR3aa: CATSERNQPQHF
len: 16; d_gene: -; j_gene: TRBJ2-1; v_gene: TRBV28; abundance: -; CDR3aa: CASRQAGPVGRDEQFF
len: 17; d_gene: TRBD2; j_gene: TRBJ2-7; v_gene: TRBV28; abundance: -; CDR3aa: CASSYGLAGGSGWEQYF
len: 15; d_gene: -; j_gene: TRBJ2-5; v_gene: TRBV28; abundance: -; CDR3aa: CASIPLRRGQETQYF
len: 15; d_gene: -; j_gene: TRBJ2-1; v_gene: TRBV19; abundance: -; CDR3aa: CASRVLGKSYNEQFF
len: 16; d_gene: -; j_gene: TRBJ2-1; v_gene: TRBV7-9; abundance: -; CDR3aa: CASSTQGGAAYNEQFF
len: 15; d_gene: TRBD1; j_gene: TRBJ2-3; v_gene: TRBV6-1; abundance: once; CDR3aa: CASSEQGAGTDTQYF
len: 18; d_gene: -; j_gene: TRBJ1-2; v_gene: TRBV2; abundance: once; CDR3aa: CASSPGPTYRDAGYGYTF
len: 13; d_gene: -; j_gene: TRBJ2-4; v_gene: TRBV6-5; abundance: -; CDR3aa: CASRGQMQNIQYF
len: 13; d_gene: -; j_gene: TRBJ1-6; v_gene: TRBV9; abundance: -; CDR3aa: CASSADGKSPLHF
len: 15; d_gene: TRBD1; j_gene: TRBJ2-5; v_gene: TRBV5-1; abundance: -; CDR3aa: CASSYGTAIQETQYF
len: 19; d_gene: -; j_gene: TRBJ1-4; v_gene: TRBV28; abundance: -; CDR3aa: CASSLWEDFAGTTNEKLFF
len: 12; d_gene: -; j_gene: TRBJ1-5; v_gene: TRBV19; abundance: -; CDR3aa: CAPPGSNQPQHF
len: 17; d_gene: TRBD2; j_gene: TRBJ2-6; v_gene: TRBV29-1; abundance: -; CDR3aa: CSVSGTSGSSGANVLTF
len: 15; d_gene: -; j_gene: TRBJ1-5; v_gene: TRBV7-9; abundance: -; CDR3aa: CASSLGPNRGQPQHF
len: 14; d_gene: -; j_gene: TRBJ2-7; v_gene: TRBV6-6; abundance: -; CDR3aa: CASSYSHDVGEQYF
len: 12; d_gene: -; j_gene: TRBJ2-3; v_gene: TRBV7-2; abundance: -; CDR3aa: CASSPILGAQYF
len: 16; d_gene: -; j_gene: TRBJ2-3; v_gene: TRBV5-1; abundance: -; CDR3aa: CASSLGGGPSTDTQYF
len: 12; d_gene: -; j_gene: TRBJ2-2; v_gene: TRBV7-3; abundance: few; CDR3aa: CASSLNTGELFF
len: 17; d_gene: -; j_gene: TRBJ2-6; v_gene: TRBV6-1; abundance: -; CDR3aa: CASSEDGRASGANVLTF
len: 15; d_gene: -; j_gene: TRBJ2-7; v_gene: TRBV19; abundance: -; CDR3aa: CASSREAGRTYEQYF
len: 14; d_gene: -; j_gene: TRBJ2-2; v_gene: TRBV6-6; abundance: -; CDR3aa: CASRKSADSGELFF
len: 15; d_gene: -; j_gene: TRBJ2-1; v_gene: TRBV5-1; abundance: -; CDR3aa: CASSLAGTLSNEQFF
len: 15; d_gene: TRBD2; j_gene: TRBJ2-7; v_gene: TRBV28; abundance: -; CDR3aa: CASSFAGTSGYEQYF
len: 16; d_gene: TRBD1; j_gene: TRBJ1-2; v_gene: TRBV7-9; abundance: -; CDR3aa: CASSREGTGGAYGYTF
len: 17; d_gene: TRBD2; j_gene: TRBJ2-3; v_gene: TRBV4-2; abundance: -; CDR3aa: CASSLGRTSGSPDTQYF
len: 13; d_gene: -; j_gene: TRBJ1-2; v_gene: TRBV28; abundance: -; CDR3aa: CASSLGRGEGYTF
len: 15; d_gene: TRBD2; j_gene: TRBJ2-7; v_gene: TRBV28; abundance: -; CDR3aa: CASTARLASSYEQYF
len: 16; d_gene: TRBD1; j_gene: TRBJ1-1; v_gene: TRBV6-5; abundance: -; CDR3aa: CASSYTVGQVSPEAFF
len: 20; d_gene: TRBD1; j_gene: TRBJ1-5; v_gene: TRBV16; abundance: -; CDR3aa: CASSQTNLRIGGISNQPQHF
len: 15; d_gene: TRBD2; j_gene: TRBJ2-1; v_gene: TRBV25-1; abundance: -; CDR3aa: CANNSGRANGDEQFF
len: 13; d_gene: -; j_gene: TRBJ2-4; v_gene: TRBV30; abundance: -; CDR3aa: CAHRDKAKNIQYF
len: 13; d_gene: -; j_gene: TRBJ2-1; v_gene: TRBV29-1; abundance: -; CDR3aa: CSVEELRYNEQFF
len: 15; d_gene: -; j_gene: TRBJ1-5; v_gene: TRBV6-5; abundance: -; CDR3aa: CASSYSVYSNQPQHF